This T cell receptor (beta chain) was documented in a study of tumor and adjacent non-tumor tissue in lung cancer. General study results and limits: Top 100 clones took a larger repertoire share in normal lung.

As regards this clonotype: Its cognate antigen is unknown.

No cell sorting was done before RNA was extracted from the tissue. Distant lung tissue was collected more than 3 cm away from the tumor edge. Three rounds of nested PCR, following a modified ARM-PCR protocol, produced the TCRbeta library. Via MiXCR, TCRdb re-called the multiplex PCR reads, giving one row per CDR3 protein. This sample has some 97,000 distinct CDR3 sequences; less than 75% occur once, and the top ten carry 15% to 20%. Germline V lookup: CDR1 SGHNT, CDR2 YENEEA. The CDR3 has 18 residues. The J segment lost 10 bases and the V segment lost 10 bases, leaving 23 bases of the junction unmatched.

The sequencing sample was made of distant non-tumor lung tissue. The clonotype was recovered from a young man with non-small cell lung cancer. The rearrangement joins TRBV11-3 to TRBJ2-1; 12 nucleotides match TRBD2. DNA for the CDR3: TGTGCCATCACCTCGGGGGGGACTAGCGGGCTTCCAGGACACGAGCAGTTCTTC. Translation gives CAITSGGTSGLPGHEQFF.